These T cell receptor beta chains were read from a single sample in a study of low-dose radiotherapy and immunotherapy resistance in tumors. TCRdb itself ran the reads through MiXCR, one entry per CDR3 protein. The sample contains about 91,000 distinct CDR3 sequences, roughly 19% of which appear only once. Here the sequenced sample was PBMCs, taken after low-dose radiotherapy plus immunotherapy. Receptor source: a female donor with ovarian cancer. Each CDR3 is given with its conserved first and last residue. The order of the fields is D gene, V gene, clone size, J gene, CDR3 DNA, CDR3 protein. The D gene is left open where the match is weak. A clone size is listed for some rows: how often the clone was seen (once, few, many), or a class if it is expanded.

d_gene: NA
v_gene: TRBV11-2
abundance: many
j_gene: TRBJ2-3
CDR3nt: TGTGCCAGCAGCTTTGTTCGGACAGATACGCAGTATTTT
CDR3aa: CASSFVRTDTQYF

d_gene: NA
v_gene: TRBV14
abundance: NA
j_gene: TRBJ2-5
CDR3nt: TGTGCCAGCAGCCAAGAGTGGGGGAGCGAAGAGACCCAGTACTTC
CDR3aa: CASSQEWGSEETQYF

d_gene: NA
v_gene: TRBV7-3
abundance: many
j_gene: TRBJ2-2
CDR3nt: TGTGCCAGCAGCTTACGGGCCGCGAGATACAACACCGGGGAGCTGTTTTTT
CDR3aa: CASSLRAARYNTGELFF

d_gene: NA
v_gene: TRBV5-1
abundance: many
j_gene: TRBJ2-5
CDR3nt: TGCGCCAGCAGCTTCAGGGGGACCCAGTACTTC
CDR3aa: CASSFRGTQYF

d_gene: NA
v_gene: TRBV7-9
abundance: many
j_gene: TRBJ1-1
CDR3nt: TGTGCCAGCAGCTCCCAGGGTGTCACTGAAGCTTTCTTT
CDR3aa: CASSSQGVTEAFF

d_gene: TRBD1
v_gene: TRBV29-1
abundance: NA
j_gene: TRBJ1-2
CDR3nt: TGCAGCGTAGAAGGACAGGGAGGTATGGATGGCTACACCTTC
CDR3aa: CSVEGQGGMDGYTF

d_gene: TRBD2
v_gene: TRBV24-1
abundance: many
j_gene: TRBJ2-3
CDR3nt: TGTGCCACCATGGGAGGGGCGAAATTCACAGATACGCAGTATTTT
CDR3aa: CATMGGAKFTDTQYF

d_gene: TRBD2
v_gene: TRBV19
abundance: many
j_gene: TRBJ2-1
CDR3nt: TGTGCCAGTAGTATAGATCGACCGGGGGGATACAATGAGCAGTTCTTC
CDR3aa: CASSIDRPGGYNEQFF

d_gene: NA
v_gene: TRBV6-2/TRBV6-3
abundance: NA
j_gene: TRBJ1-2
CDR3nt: TGTGCCTCACGGTTCGGGGGCGAATTCTATGGCTACACCTTC
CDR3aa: CASRFGGEFYGYTF

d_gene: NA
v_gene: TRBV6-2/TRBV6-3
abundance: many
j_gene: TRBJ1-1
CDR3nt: TGTGCCAGCAGTTCCTGGACGAACACTGAAGCTTTCTTT
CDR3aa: CASSSWTNTEAFF

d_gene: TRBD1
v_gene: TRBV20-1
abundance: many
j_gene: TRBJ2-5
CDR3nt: TGCAGTGCCAGTACAGGGGCCCAAGAGACCCAGTACTTC
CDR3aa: CSASTGAQETQYF

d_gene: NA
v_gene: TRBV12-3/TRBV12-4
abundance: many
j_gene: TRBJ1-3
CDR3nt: TGTGCCAGCAGCCCGACTGGAAACACCATATATTTT
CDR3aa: CASSPTGNTIYF

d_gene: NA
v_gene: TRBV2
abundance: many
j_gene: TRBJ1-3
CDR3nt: TGTGCCAGCAGTGAAGACAGGTCCTCTGGAAACACCATATATTTT
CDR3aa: CASSEDRSSGNTIYF

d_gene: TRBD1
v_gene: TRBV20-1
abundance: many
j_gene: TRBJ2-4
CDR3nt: TGCAGTGCTGAGTACCGGGACAGGGGTTACAACATTCAGTACTTC
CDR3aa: CSAEYRDRGYNIQYF

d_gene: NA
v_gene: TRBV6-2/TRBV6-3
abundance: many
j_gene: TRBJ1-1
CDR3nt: TGTGCCAGCAGTAATCCGGGCCCCAGGGACACTGAAGCTTTCTTT
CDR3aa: CASSNPGPRDTEAFF

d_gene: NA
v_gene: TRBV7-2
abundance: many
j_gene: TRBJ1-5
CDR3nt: TGTGCCAGCAGCTTAGCCGCGAAAGGTCAGCCCCAGCATTTT
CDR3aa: CASSLAAKGQPQHF

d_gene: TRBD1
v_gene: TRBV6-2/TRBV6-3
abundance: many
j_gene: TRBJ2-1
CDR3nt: TGTGCCAGCAGTAGTCTACAGGGGCCCTACAATGAGCAGTTCTTC
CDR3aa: CASSSLQGPYNEQFF

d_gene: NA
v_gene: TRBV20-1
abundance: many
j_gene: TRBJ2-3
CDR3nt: TGCAGTGCTAGAGGTAGCATTGAGGGCACAGATACGCAGTATTTT
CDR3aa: CSARGSIEGTDTQYF

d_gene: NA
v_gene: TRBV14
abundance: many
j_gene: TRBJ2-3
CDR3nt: TGTGCCAGCAGCCAAGATGAGGGAGATACGCAGTATTTT
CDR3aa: CASSQDEGDTQYF

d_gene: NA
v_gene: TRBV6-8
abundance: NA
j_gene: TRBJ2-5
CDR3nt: TGTGCCAGCAGTTACTCGACAGGTGGTTCGGAGACCCAGTACTTC
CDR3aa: CASSYSTGGSETQYF

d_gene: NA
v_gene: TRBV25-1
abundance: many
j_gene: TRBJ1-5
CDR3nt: TGTGCCAGCAGTGAATGGGGCAATCAGCCCCAGCATTTT
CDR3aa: CASSEWGNQPQHF

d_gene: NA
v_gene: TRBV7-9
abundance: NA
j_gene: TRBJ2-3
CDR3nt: TGTGCCAGCAGCTTCCCCCCTGGGACATTGTCGTATTTT
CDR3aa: CASSFPPGTLSYF

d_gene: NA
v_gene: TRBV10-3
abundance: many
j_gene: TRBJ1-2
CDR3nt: TGTGCCATCAGTGATTCGGCGGCTGACCCCCTTGGCTACACCTTC
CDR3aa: CAISDSAADPLGYTF

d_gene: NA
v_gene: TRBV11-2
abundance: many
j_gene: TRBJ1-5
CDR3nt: TGTGCCAGCAGCCGGACGCAAGGTCAGCCCCAGCATTTT
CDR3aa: CASSRTQGQPQHF

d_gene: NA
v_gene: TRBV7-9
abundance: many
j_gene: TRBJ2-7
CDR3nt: TGTGCCAGCAAGACCGCGGGACAAGACTACGAGCAGTACTTC
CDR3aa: CASKTAGQDYEQYF

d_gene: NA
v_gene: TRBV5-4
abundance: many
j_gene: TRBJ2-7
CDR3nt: TGTGCCAGCAGCCCGGTAGGGGACGGGAGCTCCTACGAGCAGTACTTC
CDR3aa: CASSPVGDGSSYEQYF

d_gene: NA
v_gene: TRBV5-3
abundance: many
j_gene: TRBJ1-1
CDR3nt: TGTGCCAGCAGACGAAACAGGGAAGCTTTCTTT
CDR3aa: CASRRNREAFF

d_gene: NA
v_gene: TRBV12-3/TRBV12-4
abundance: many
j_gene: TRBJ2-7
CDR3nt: TGTGCCAGCAGTTTAGCGCTAGGGAGATACGAGCAGTACTTC
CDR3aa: CASSLALGRYEQYF

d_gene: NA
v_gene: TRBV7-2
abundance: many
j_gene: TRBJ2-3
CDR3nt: TGTGCCAGCAGCTTAGATATTGCTACGCAGTATTTT
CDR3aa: CASSLDIATQYF

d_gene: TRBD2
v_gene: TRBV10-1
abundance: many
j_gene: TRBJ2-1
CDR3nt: TGCGCCAGCAGTGAGTCAAAGGGGACTAGGGGTATCGATGAGCAGTTCTTC
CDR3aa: CASSESKGTRGIDEQFF

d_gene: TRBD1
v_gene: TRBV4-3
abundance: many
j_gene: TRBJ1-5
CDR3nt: TGCGCCAGCAGCCCCCACCGCGCAGGGGGCTGGGGCAATCAGCCCCAGCATTTT
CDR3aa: CASSPHRAGGWGNQPQHF

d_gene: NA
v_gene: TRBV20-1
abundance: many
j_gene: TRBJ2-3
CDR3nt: TGCAGTGCTTTGGCGAGCCCCCCAAGCACAGATACGCAGTATTTT
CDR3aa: CSALASPPSTDTQYF

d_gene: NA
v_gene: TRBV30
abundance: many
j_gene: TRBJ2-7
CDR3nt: TGTGCCCGTCAAGGGGACACAGCCTACGAGCAGTACTTC
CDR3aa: CARQGDTAYEQYF

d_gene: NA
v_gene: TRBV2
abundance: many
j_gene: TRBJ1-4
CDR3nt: TGTGCCAGCAGGGAAGTTTCCAGGAATGAAAAACTGTTTTTT
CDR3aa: CASREVSRNEKLFF

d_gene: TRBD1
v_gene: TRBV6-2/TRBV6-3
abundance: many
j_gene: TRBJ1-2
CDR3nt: TGTGCCAGCAGTCTATTCGGCCAGGGGGCAGGAGGCTACACCTTC
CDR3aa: CASSLFGQGAGGYTF

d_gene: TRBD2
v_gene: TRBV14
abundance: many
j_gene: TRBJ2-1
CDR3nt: TGTGCCAGCAGCCGAGCGGGGGGGCTGTCAGGTGAGCAGTTCTTC
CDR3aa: CASSRAGGLSGEQFF

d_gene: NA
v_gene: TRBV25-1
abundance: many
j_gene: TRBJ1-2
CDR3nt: TGTGCCAGCAGTGACAGGGTGGGAGGCTACACCTTC
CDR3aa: CASSDRVGGYTF

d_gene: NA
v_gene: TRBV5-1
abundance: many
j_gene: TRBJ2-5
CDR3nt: TGCGCCAGCAGCATCGGAGACTCACTTATGTCCCAGTACTTC
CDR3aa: CASSIGDSLMSQYF

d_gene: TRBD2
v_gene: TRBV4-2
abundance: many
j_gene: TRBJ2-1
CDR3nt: TGTGCCAGCAGCCAAGATGCGCGGGGGGGCCGGGGTGAGCAGTTCTTC
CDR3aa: CASSQDARGGRGEQFF

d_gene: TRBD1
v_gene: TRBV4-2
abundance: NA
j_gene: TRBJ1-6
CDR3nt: TGTGCCAGCAGCCCCGGACAGGGCGATTCACCCCTCCACTTT
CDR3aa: CASSPGQGDSPLHF